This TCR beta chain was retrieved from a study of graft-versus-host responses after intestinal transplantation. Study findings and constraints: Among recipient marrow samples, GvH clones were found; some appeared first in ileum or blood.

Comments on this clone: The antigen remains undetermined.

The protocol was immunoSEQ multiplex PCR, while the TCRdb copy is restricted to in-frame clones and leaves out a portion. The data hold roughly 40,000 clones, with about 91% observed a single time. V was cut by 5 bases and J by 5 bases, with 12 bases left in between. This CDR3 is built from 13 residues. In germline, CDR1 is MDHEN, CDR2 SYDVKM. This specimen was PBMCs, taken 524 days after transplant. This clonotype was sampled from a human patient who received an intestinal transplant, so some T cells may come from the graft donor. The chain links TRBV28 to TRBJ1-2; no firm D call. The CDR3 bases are TGTGCCAGCAGTGTAGCAAGGTTTTATGGCTACACCTTC. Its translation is CASSVARFYGYTF.